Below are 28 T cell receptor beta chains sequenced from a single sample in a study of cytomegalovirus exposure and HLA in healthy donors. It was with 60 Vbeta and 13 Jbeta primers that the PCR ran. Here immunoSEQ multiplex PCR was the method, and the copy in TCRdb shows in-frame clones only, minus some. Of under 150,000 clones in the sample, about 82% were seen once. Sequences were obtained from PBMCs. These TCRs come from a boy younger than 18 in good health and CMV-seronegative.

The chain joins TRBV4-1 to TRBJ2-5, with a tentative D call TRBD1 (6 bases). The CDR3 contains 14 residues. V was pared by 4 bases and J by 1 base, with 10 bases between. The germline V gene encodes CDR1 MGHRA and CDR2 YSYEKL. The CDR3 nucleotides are TGCGCCAGCAGCCCGCAACAGGGCCAAGAGACCCAGTACTTC. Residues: CASSPQQGQETQYF.

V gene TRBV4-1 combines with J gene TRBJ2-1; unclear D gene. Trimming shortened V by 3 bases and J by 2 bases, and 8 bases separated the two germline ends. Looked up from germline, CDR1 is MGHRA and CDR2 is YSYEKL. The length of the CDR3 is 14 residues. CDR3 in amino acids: CASSQEPTYNEQFF. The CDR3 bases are TGCGCCAGCAGCCAGGAGCCCACCTACAATGAGCAGTTCTTC.

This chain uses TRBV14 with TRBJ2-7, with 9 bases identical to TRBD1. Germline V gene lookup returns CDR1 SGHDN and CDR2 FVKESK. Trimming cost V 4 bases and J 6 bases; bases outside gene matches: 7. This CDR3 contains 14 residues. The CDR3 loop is CASSPGTGRSEQYF. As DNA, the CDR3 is TGTGCCAGCAGCCCCGGGACAGGGAGGTCCGAGCAGTACTTC.

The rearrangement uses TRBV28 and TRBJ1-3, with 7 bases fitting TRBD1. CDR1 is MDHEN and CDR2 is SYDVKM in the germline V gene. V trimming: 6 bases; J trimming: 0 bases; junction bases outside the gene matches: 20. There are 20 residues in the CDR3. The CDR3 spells CASSPFGTGVGILSGNTIYF. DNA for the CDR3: TGTGCCAGCAGCCCCTTTGGAACAGGGGTCGGAATTCTCTCTGGAAACACCATATATTTT.

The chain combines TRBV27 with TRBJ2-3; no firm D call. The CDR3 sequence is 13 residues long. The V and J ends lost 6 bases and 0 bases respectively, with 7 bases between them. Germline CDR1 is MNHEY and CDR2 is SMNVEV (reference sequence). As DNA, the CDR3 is TGTGCCAGCAGCTCGACTAGCACAGATACGCAGTATTTT. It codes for CASSSTSTDTQYF.

CDR3 protein: CASPGTGALNEQYF. In DNA, the CDR3 is TGTGCCAGCCCCGGGACAGGGGCTCTCAACGAGCAGTACTTC. This chain uses TRBV2 with TRBJ2-7; TRBD1 agrees at 10 bases. V gave up 8 bases and J gave up 5 bases; unmatched junction bases: 9. Germline V CDR1 and CDR2: SNHLY, FYNNEI. The CDR3 has 14 residues.

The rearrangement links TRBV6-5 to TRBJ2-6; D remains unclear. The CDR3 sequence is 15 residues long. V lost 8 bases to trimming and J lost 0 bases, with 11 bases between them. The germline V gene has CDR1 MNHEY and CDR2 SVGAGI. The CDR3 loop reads CASQAGSSGANVLTF. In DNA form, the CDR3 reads TGTGCCAGCCAGGCAGGTAGCTCTGGGGCCAACGTCCTGACTTTC.

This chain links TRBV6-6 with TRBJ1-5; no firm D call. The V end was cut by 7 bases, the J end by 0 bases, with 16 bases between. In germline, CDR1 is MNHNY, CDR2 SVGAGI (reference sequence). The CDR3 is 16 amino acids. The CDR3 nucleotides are TGTGCCAGCACCTATCCCGGGGAGCGTAGCAATCAGCCCCAGCATTTT. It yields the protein CASTYPGERSNQPQHF.

Here the CDR3 reads CASSWKSAGNQPQHF. The CDR3 region has the DNA TGTGCCAGCAGCTGGAAGAGCGCGGGCAATCAGCCCCAGCATTTT. V usage is TRBV13 and J usage is TRBJ1-5, with D unresolved. The V gene lost 4 bases and the J gene lost 2 bases, with 12 bases spanning the gap. The CDR3 is 15 amino acids. CDR1 is PRHDT and CDR2 is FYEKMQ in the germline V gene (reference sequence).

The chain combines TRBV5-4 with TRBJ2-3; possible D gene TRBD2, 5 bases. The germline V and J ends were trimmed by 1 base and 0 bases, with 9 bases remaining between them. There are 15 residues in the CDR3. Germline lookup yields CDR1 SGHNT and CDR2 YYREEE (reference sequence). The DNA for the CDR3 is TGTGCCAGCAGCTTGTTGGAGGTTAGCACAGATACGCAGTATTTT. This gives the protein CASSLLEVSTDTQYF.

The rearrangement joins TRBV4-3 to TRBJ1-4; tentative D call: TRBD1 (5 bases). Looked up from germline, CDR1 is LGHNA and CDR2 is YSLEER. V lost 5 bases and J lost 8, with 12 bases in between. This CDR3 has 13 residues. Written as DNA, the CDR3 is TGCGCCAGCAGCTCGGTGGGGGGGGAAAAACTGTTTTTT. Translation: CASSSVGGEKLFF.

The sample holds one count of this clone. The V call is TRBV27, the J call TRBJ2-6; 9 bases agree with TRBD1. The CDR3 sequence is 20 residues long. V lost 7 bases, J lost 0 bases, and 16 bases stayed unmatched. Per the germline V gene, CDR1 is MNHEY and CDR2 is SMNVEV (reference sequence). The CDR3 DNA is TGTGCCAGCACCCCACTACGCCTGGGACAGGGCGACTCTGGGGCCAACGTCCTGACTTTC. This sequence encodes CASTPLRLGQGDSGANVLTF.

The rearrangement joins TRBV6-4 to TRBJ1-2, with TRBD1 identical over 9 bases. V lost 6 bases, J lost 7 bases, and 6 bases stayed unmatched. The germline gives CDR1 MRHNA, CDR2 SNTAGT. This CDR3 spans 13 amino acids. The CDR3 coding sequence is TGTGCCAGCAGAGAAACAGGGGGCTCTGGCTACACCTTC. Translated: CASRETGGSGYTF.

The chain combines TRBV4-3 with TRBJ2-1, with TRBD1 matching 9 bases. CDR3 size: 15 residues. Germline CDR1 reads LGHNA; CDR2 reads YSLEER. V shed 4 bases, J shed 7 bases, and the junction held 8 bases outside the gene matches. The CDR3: CASSPGTGMINEQFF. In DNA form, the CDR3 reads TGCGCCAGCAGCCCCGGGACAGGGATGATAAATGAGCAGTTCTTC.

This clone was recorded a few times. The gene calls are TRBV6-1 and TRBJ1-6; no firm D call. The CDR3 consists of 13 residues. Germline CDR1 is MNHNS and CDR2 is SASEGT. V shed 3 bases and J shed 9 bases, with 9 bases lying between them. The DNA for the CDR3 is TGTGCCAGCAGTGATTCTGTCGGTTCACCCCTCCACTTT. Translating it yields CASSDSVGSPLHF.

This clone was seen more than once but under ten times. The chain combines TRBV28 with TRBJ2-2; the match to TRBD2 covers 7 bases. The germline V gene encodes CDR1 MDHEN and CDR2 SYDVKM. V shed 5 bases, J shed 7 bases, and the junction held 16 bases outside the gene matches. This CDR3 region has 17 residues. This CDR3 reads CASSPLWGRAFGGELFF. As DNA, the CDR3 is TGTGCCAGCAGTCCTTTGTGGGGGAGGGCCTTTGGCGGGGAGCTGTTTTTT.

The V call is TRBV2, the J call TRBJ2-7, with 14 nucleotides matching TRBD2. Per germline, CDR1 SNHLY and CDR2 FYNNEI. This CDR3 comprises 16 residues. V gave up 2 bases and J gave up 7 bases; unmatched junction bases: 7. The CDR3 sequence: CASSELGTSGSGEQYF. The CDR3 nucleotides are TGTGCCAGCAGTGAATTAGGGACTAGCGGGAGCGGTGAGCAGTACTTC.

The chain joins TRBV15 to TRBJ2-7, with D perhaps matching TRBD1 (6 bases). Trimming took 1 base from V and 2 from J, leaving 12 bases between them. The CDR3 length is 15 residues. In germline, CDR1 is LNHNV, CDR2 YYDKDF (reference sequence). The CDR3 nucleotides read TGTGCCACCAGCAGAGGGGACACCCCTACCTACGAGCAGTACTTC. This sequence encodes CATSRGDTPTYEQYF.

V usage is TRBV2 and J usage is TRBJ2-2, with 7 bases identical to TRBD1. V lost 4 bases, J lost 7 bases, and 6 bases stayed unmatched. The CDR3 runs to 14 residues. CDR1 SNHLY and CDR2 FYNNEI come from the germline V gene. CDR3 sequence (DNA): TGTGCCAGCAGTGTGCTAGGGGGCAGCGGGGAGCTGTTTTTT. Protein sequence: CASSVLGGSGELFF.

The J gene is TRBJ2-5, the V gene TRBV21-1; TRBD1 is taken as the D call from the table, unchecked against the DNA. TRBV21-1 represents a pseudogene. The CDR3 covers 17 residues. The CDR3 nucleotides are TGTGCCAGCAGCAAAGACACGGGACATCCATCAGATGAGACCCAGTACTTC. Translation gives CASSKDTGHPSDETQYF.

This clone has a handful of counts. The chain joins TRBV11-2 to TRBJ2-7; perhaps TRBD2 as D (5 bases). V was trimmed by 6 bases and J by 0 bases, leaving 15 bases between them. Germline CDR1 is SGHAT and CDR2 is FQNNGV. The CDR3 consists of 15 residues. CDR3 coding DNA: TGTGCCAGCAGTTTTGGAGCCGGAGGCTCCTACGAGCAGTACTTC. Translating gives CASSFGAGGSYEQYF.

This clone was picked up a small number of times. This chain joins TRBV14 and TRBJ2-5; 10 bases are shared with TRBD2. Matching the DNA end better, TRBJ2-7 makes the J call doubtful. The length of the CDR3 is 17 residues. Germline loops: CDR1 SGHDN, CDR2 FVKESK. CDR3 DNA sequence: TGTGCCAGCAGCCAAGATCGAGCGGGAGGGCCTTCGGACGAGCAGTACTTC. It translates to CASSQDRAGGPSDEQYF.

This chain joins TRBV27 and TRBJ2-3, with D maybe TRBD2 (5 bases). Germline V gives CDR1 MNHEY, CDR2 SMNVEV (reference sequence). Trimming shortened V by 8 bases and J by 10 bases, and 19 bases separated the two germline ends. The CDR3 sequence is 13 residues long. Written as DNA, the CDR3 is TGTGCCAGCGGATTTGAATACATGGGAGCGCAGTATTTT. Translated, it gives CASGFEYMGAQYF.

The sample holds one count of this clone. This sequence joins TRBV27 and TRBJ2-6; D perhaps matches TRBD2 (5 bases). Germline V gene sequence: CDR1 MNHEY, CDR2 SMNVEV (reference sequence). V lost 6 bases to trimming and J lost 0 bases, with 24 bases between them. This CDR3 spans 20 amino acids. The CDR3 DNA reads TGTGCCAGCAGCCCCTTGGAGGCCGCCTTTATAAGCTCTGGGGCCAACGTCCTGACTTTC. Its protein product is CASSPLEAAFISSGANVLTF.

CDR3 DNA sequence: TGTGCCAGCAGTTATCAGCGGGAGGGCCGAGATACGCAGTATTTT. Translated, it gives CASSYQREGRDTQYF. V is TRBV6-6 and J is TRBJ2-3; 10 positions agree with TRBD2. CDR1 and CDR2 (germline): MNHNY, SVGAGI (reference sequence). The length of the CDR3 is 15 residues. J lost 5 bases, V lost 3 bases, and 5 bases had no gene match.

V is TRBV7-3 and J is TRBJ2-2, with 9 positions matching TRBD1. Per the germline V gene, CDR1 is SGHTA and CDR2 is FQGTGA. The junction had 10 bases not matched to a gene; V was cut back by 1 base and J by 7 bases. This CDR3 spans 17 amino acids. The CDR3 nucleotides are TGTGCCAGCAGCTTAAATAGTGGGACAGGGTTCGTCGGGGAGCTGTTTTTT. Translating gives CASSLNSGTGFVGELFF.

DNA of the CDR3: TGTGCCAGCAGCCAGGTGACAGGGGTCTATGGCTACACCTTC. Amino acids: CASSQVTGVYGYTF. The chain carries TRBV14 and TRBJ1-2; TRBD1 aligns across 8 bases. The CDR3 is 14 residues long. After removal of 3 bases from V and 4 bases from J, the junction contained 4 bases not matched to a gene. CDR1 is SGHDN, CDR2 FVKESK, per germline.

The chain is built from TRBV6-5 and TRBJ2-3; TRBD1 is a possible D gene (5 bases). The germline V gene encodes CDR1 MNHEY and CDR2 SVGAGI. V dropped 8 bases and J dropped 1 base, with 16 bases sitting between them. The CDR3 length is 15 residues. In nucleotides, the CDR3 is TGTGCCAGCGGTGTCCCAGGGCTGGGCACAGATACGCAGTATTTT. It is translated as CASGVPGLGTDTQYF.